This is a list of T cell receptor beta chains from one sample in a study of cytomegalovirus exposure and HLA in healthy donors. TCRdb's table, derived via immunoSEQ multiplex PCR, lists solely in-frame clones and lacks some. Of 100,000 to 150,000 clones in the sample, over 70% are singletons; the top ten hold about 1.7%. Sequencing input: PBMCs. Receptors originate from a woman between 40 and 50 years old in good health and CMV-seronegative. Each CDR3 is given with its conserved first and last residue. Clone size appears in some rows only: once, few, many, or a class for an expanded clone.

CASSRGQEGSQPQHF TRBJ1-5 TRBV6-5 -
CASSYSMSSGGQYF TRBJ2-7 TRBV6-5 -
CASMNASGYQETQYF TRBJ2-5 TRBV2 -
CASSVRDRYQPQHF TRBJ1-5 TRBV9 -
CAGGDIYEQYF TRBJ2-7 TRBV2 few
CASSLSGWEGYEQYF TRBJ2-7 TRBV7-2 -
CASSTDRGRGEQYF TRBJ2-7 TRBV7-2 -
CASSLVGGGSYEQYF TRBJ2-7 TRBV5-1 -
CASSVGLAGSLGAKNIQYF TRBJ2-4 TRBV9 once
CASTVGAGGPLVGPQHF TRBJ1-5 TRBV19 -
CASTQTGDGEKLFF TRBJ1-4 TRBV9 -
CAAGQGRSYEQYF TRBJ2-7 TRBV7-9 few
CASSSRGYSNQPQHF TRBJ1-5 TRBV27 few
CASSLGPGQGGDTQYF TRBJ2-3 TRBV5-1 -
CASSPQGVYEQYF TRBJ2-7 TRBV18 -
CASSLAITGVVTYTF TRBJ1-2 TRBV5-1 -
CAWSVSLLPGTGFEKLFF TRBJ1-4 TRBV30 -
CASRGPGSQPQHF TRBJ1-5 TRBV27 -